This T cell receptor beta chain derives from a study of cytomegalovirus exposure and HLA in healthy donors. Looking at the study overall: There were roughly 120 million unique TCR beta sequences, drawn from about 180 million T cells, in an earlier analysis.

The CDR3 extends over 15 amino acids. The germline CDR1 and CDR2 sequences are MNHEY and SMNVEV (reference sequence). Trimming cost V 5 bases and J 3 bases; bases outside gene matches: 3. The PCR contained 60 Vbeta and 13 Jbeta primers. Libraries were prepared by immunoSEQ multiplex PCR; TCRdb keeps only in-frame clonotypes and omits some of them. The sample contains over 100,000 clones, roughly 70% of which appear only once. The sequencing input was PBMCs. The source of this sequence is a woman between 25 and 40 years old in good health and CMV-seronegative. The chain is built from TRBV27 and TRBJ2-1; 11 bases align to TRBD2. CDR3 in amino acids: CASSLAGGLYNEQFF. DNA of the CDR3: TGTGCCAGCAGTCTAGCGGGGGGCCTCTACAATGAGCAGTTCTTC.